A single sample gave rise to the 8 T cell receptor beta chains below, sequenced in a study of identifying expanded T cells in peripheral blood. Only in-frame clones appear in the TCRdb table, and some are missing; sequencing was by immunoSEQ multiplex PCR. The data show 70,000 to 100,000 clones, 88% seen once. The sample comprised blood. The receptor set was obtained from a person aged 18 to 70 in good health.

The chain combines TRBV30 with TRBJ2-7; TRBD1 aligns across 9 bases. The CDR3 runs 13 residues. The V segment lost 1 base and the J segment 7 bases; nucleotides outside the gene matches: 5. CDR1 is GTSNPN, CDR2 SVGIG, per germline (reference sequence). The CDR3 protein is CAWSAGQGQEQYF. CDR3 nucleotide sequence: TGTGCCTGGAGTGCGGGACAGGGTCAAGAGCAGTACTTC.

V usage is TRBV9 and J usage is TRBJ2-1; tentative D call: TRBD2 (6 bases). Deletions cut 3 bases from V and 1 base from J, with 11 bases between. The CDR3 consists of 15 residues. The germline V gene has CDR1 SGDLS and CDR2 YYNGEE. CDR3 nucleotide sequence: TGTGCCAGCAGCGCCCGCGGGGAGTCCTACAATGAGCAGTTCTTC. Protein sequence: CASSARGESYNEQFF.

This sequence joins TRBV5-1 and TRBJ1-6, with 11 bases matching TRBD1. The CDR3 sequence is 18 residues long. J gave up 8 bases and V 1 base, and 11 bases lay outside the gene matches. Looked up from germline, CDR1 is SGHRS and CDR2 is YFSETQ. The CDR3 DNA reads TGCGCCAGCAGCTTGTCACCACCCGGGACAGGGGGTTATTCACCCCTCCACTTT. It codes for CASSLSPPGTGGYSPLHF.

This clone was seen only once. The CDR3 nucleotides are TGTGCCAGCTCACCAAACCGGGACGAGCAGTACTTC. Protein product: CASSPNRDEQYF. This chain connects TRBV18 to TRBJ2-7; D ambiguous. V was pared by 2 bases and J by 5 bases, with 7 bases between. The CDR3 spans 12 residues. Germline V gene data show CDR1 as KGHSH and CDR2 as LQKENI. The full variable domain, its missing parts supplied by reference TRBV18 and TRBJ2-7, is NAGVMQNPRHLVRRRGQEARLRCSPMKGHSHVYWYRQLPEEGLKFMVYLQKENIIDESGMPKERFSAEFPKEGPSILRIQQVVRGDSAAYFCASSPNRDEQYFGPGTRLTVT.

The chain has TRBV7-2 and TRBJ1-5, with TRBD1 matching over 9 bases. Trimming cost V 2 bases and J 6 bases; bases outside gene matches: 8. This CDR3 is built from 16 residues. The germline CDR1 and CDR2 sequences are SGHTA and FQGNSA. The CDR3, as DNA: TGTGCCAGCAGCTTATATAACAGGGGGCGAAGTCAGCCCCAGCATTTT. It yields the protein CASSLYNRGRSQPQHF.

This chain joins TRBV27 and TRBJ2-3, with D uncertain. There are 13 residues in the CDR3. Germline V CDR1 and CDR2: MNHEY, SMNVEV (reference sequence). The V end lost 4 bases, the J end lost 5 bases, and 10 bases lay between the germline ends. Written as DNA, the CDR3 is TGTGCCAGCAGTTCGCTGCCCGGAGATACGCAGTATTTT. Encoded protein: CASSSLPGDTQYF.

The V and J genes are TRBV18 and TRBJ2-1, with D possibly matching TRBD1 (6 bases). V was trimmed by 3 bases and J by 9 bases, leaving 18 bases between them. Germline V lookup: CDR1 KGHSH, CDR2 LQKENI. The CDR3 totals 15 residues. CDR3 nucleotides: TGTGCCAGCTCACCGCGACAGGCCCCCGTAAGTGAGCAGTTCTTC. Its protein product is CASSPRQAPVSEQFF.

The chain couples TRBV7-9 to TRBJ2-5, with a tentative D call TRBD2 (6 bases). Germline lookup yields CDR1 SEHNR and CDR2 FQNEAQ (reference sequence). The V end lost 3 bases, the J end lost 5 bases, and 10 bases lay between the germline ends. This CDR3 region has 13 residues. CDR3 loop: CASSFLEGETQYF. As DNA, the CDR3 is TGTGCCAGCAGCTTTCTGGAGGGCGAGACCCAGTACTTC.